The 19 T cell receptor beta chains in this list originate from one sample, sequenced in a study of radiotherapy plus CTLA-4 blockade in lung cancer. Clones were sequenced by immunoSEQ multiplex PCR, and TCRdb holds only the in-frame ones, with some missing. This sample carries about 84,000 clones, 60% to 80% of them seen once, and the ten largest clones take 11% to 15%. The specimen was peripheral blood, collected from a patient treated with radiotherapy plus ipilimumab. Receptor source: a human donor with non-small cell lung cancer that progressed on radiotherapy plus ipilimumab.

This chain joins TRBV7-2 and TRBJ2-2, with D possibly matching TRBD2 (6 bases). The CDR3 has 17 amino acids. Germline V lookup: CDR1 SGHTA, CDR2 FQGNSA. With 5 bases removed from V and 0 bases from J, the gap between germline ends came to 16 bases. CDR3 bases: TGTGCCAGCAGCCTACGAGGCATAGCGGCGAACACCGGGGAGCTGTTTTTT. It codes for CASSLRGIAANTGELFF.

The chain joins TRBV28 to TRBJ1-4, with D unresolved. Trimming shortened V by 10 bases and J by 7 bases, and 7 bases separated the two germline ends. The CDR3 extends over 10 amino acids. The germline gives CDR1 MDHEN, CDR2 SYDVKM. This CDR3 reads CATLGEKLFF. DNA of the CDR3: TGTGCCACCCTTGGTGAAAAACTGTTTTTT.

This chain connects TRBV11-2 to TRBJ2-6; 10 positions agree with TRBD2. The CDR3 is 17 residues long. Germline trimming cut 3 bases from V and 0 bases from J; bases unmatched to any gene: 2. CDR1 and CDR2 from the germline V gene are SGHAT and FQNNGV. Here the CDR3 DNA reads TGTGCCAGCAGCTTGTCTAGCGGGAGCTCTGGGGCCAACGTCCTGACTTTC. The encoded protein is CASSLSSGSSGANVLTF.

The rearrangement links TRBV2 to TRBJ2-1, with a tentative D call TRBD1 (5 bases). The CDR3 length is 11 residues. The V end was cut by 5 bases, the J end by 7 bases, with 6 bases between. Germline loops: CDR1 SNHLY, CDR2 FYNNEI. Here the CDR3 reads CASSPGNEQFF. The CDR3 region has the DNA TGTGCCAGCAGTCCAGGGAATGAGCAGTTCTTC.

This chain joins TRBV6-5 and TRBJ2-7, with 14 positions matching TRBD2. This CDR3 has 15 residues. The germline CDR1 and CDR2 sequences are MNHEY and SVGAGI. The V and J ends lost 6 bases and 6 bases, in that order; junction bases with no gene match: 7. The DNA of the CDR3 is TGTGCCAGCAGACCCGGGACTAGCGGGAGAGCCGAGCAGTACTTC. Its translation is CASRPGTSGRAEQYF.

The chain couples TRBV14 to TRBJ1-2, with 7 bases matching TRBD1. The CDR3 is 12 residues long. V trimming: 4 bases; J trimming: 8 bases; junction bases outside the gene matches: 4. Germline V CDR1 and CDR2: SGHDN, FVKESK. The chain's CDR3 is CASSPDRAGYTF. CDR3 sequence (DNA): TGTGCCAGCAGCCCCGACAGGGCAGGCTACACCTTC.

V is TRBV6-6 and J is TRBJ2-3; the D gene could be TRBD1 or TRBD2 (6 bases each). V gave up 5 bases and J gave up 4 bases, with 16 bases separating them. The germline V gene encodes CDR1 MNHNY and CDR2 SVGAGI (reference sequence). There are 15 residues in the CDR3. The CDR3, as DNA: TGTGCCAGCAGTCCCCGGGGGCGAAGGGCAGATACGCAGTATTTT. Translation gives CASSPRGRRADTQYF.

In its sample, this clone was seen a few times. The CDR3 DNA sequence: TGTGCCAGCAGTTACGATGGGTTCCAGTCTTCCGAGCAGTACTTC. This sequence encodes CASSYDGFQSSEQYF. The V call is TRBV6-6, the J call TRBJ2-7; D call uncertain. This CDR3 has 15 residues. The germline V gene encodes CDR1 MNHNY and CDR2 SVGAGI (reference sequence). Deletions cut 2 bases from V and 6 bases from J, with 17 bases between.

The V call is TRBV5-1, the J call TRBJ2-5; D tentatively fits TRBD1 or TRBD2 (6 bases each). CDR1 and CDR2 (germline): SGHRS, YFSETQ. The CDR3 has 12 residues. The germline V and J ends were trimmed by 7 bases and 5 bases, with 12 bases remaining between them. Here the CDR3 DNA reads TGCGCCAGCTACAGGGAGGCGGAGACCCAGTACTTC. It is translated as CASYREAETQYF.

J is TRBJ2-7 and V is TRBV7-3; tentatively, D is TRBD1 (5 bases). V lost 3 bases to trimming and J lost 3 bases, with 6 bases between them. There are 12 residues in the CDR3. From germline, CDR1 is SGHTA and CDR2 FQGTGA. The CDR3: CASSFQGYEQYF. CDR3 DNA: TGTGCCAGCAGCTTCCAGGGCTACGAGCAGTACTTC.

This clone was found a few times. This chain joins TRBV2 and TRBJ2-7; tentatively, D is TRBD1 or TRBD2 (6 bases each). Per the germline V gene, CDR1 is SNHLY and CDR2 is FYNNEI. Trimming took off 1 base at V and 4 bases at J, with 14 bases between the two ends. The CDR3 consists of 15 residues. CDR3 region: CASSEEGGGRYEQYF. As DNA, the CDR3 is TGTGCCAGCAGTGAAGAGGGGGGAGGACGGTACGAGCAGTACTTC. Supplemented by reference TRBV2 and TRBJ2-7, the full variable domain reads EPEVTQTPSHQVTQMGQEVILRCVPISNHLYFYWYRQILGQKVEFLVSFYNNEISEKSEIFDDQFSVERPDGSNFTLKIRSTKLEDSAMYFCASSEEGGGRYEQYFGPGTRLTVT.

CDR3: CASSSVGGAPGAFF. CDR3 nucleotide sequence: TGTGCCAGCAGCTCCGTCGGGGGAGCACCGGGGGCTTTCTTT. J is TRBJ1-1 and V is TRBV7-2, with TRBD1 as a possible D gene (5 bases). Germline V gives CDR1 SGHTA, CDR2 FQGNSA. V lost 4 bases to trimming and J lost 11 bases, with 20 bases between them. This CDR3 contains 14 residues.

A few counts support this clone. The V and J genes are TRBV30 and TRBJ1-4, with D perhaps matching TRBD1 (6 bases). The V gene's germline CDR1 is GTSNPN and CDR2 SVGIG (reference sequence). Trimming cost V 3 bases and J 11 bases, with 22 bases left between them. CDR3 length equals 15 residues. CDR3 sequence (DNA): TGTGCCTGGAGGGACCGACAGGTCTCAACATCGAAACTGTTTTTT. This codes for CAWRDRQVSTSKLFF.

The chain has TRBV7-9 and TRBJ2-3; no clear D. The germline V gene encodes CDR1 SEHNR and CDR2 FQNEAQ (reference sequence). V was clipped by 4 bases and J by 2 bases, with 7 bases between them. The CDR3 is 13 residues long. In nucleotides, the CDR3 is TGTGCCAGCAGCTCCTACACCACAGATACGCAGTATTTT. Translation: CASSSYTTDTQYF.

The rearrangement joins TRBV15 to TRBJ2-5, with TRBD2 as a possible D gene (6 bases). The CDR3 is 15 amino acids. The V and J ends lost 0 bases and 2 bases respectively, with 10 bases between them. Per germline, CDR1 LNHNV and CDR2 YYDKDF (reference sequence). CDR3 nucleotide sequence: TGTGCCACCAGCAGAGATGGAGGGAATCAAGAGACCCAGTACTTC. Encoded protein: CATSRDGGNQETQYF.

The V gene is TRBV28, the J gene TRBJ1-2; no reliable D call. Trimming took off 6 bases at V and 12 bases at J, with 14 bases between the two ends. CDR1 and CDR2 (germline): MDHEN, SYDVKM. The CDR3 extends over 11 amino acids. The CDR3: CASRSAGSHTF. The DNA for the CDR3 is TGTGCCAGCAGGTCCGCCGGTAGTCACACCTTC.

This chain joins TRBV28 and TRBJ1-2; maybe TRBD1 (5 bases). This CDR3 comprises 14 residues. Germline loops: CDR1 MDHEN, CDR2 SYDVKM. Trimming shortened V by 2 bases and J by 8 bases, and 15 bases separated the two germline ends. CDR3 protein: CASSLVGDGRGYTF. The CDR3 DNA sequence: TGTGCCAGCAGTTTAGTAGGGGACGGGAGGGGCTACACCTTC.

V gene TRBV19 combines with J gene TRBJ1-5; D not resolved. Germline lookup yields CDR1 LNHDA and CDR2 SQIVND (reference sequence). V was shortened by 3 bases and J by 9 bases, with 9 bases between the two germline ends. This CDR3 has 12 amino acids. The CDR3 spells CASSISKLPQHF. Written as DNA, the CDR3 is TGTGCCAGTAGTATCAGCAAGCTGCCCCAGCATTTT.

The chain employs TRBV5-4 and TRBJ2-1; possible D gene TRBD2, 6 bases. The CDR3 runs to 15 residues. Per the germline V gene, CDR1 is SGHNT and CDR2 is YYREEE (reference sequence). Trimming cost V 0 bases and J 6 bases, with 13 bases left between them. CDR3 sequence reads: CASSLGGRNVNEQFF. The CDR3 DNA follows: TGTGCCAGCAGCTTGGGAGGGAGGAACGTCAATGAGCAGTTCTTC.